These 25 T cell receptor beta chains were all obtained from the same sample, sequenced in a study of identifying expanded T cells in peripheral blood. Only in-frame clones appear in the TCRdb table, and some are missing; sequencing was by immunoSEQ multiplex PCR. The data contain some 93,000 clones, around 90% of them singletons. The sample was blood. These receptors were collected from a person aged 18 to 70 in good health.

The rearrangement joins TRBV5-6 to TRBJ1-5; 8 positions match TRBD1. J gave up 6 bases and V 4 bases, and 6 bases lay outside the gene matches. This CDR3 contains 14 residues. The germline V gene has CDR1 SGHDT and CDR2 YYEEEE. The CDR3 coding sequence is TGTGCCAGCAGCCGCGGACAGGGAGGTCAGCCCCAGCATTTT. It encodes CASSRGQGGQPQHF. The whole variable domain, filled in from reference TRBV5-6 and TRBJ1-5, reads DAGVTQSPTHLIKTRGQQVTLRCSPKSGHDTVSWYQQALGQGPQFIFQYYEEEERQRGNFPDRFSGHQFPNYSSELNVNALLLGDSALYLCASSRGQGGQPQHFGDGTRLSIL.

This chain connects TRBV19 to TRBJ1-1, with D uncertain. Per germline, CDR1 LNHDA and CDR2 SQIVND (reference sequence). The CDR3 totals 15 residues. Trimming left V 3 bases short and J 1 base short, with 12 bases between. The CDR3 DNA reads as TGTGCCAGTAGTATTGGAAGTACCCAGAACACTGAAGCTTTCTTT. This translates into CASSIGSTQNTEAFF.

V gene TRBV5-4 combines with J gene TRBJ1-1; D is perhaps TRBD1 (6 bases). This CDR3 is built from 14 residues. Germline V CDR1 and CDR2: SGHNT, YYREEE (reference sequence). V lost 4 bases, J lost 0 bases, and 10 bases lay in between. The chain's CDR3 is CASSQQGMNTEAFF. CDR3 DNA: TGTGCCAGCAGCCAACAGGGCATGAACACTGAAGCTTTCTTT.

This clone turned up a few times. V gene TRBV13 combines with J gene TRBJ2-7; D is ambiguous. This CDR3 has 13 residues. CDR1 and CDR2 (germline): PRHDT, FYEKMQ (reference sequence). V lost 5 bases to trimming and J lost 3 bases, with 11 bases between them. The CDR3 reads CASSPYGNYEQYF. The DNA for the CDR3 is TGTGCCAGCAGCCCCTATGGAAACTACGAGCAGTACTTC.

The chain links TRBV7-2 to TRBJ2-2; D may be TRBD1 or TRBD2 (7 bases each). Per germline, CDR1 SGHTA and CDR2 FQGNSA. The CDR3 is made up of 16 amino acids. Between the trimmed V and J ends, which lost 5 bases and 7 bases, there was a span of 20 bases. The CDR3 protein is CASSRQGGRGYGELFF. The CDR3 DNA is TGTGCCAGCAGCCGCCAGGGGGGGCGAGGTTACGGGGAGCTGTTTTTT.

This chain links TRBV6-4 with TRBJ1-1, with D perhaps matching TRBD1 (5 bases). Germline V gives CDR1 MRHNA, CDR2 SNTAGT. The CDR3 totals 12 residues. V dropped 7 bases and J dropped 0 bases, with 6 bases sitting between them. The CDR3 region is CASKGVNTEAFF. CDR3 coding DNA: TGTGCCAGCAAAGGGGTGAACACTGAAGCTTTCTTT.

Only a few counts were recorded for this clone. V is TRBV2 and J is TRBJ1-5; D is uncertain. This CDR3 spans 15 amino acids. Trimming cost V 3 bases and J 1 base, with 10 bases left between them. The germline V gene has CDR1 SNHLY and CDR2 FYNNEI. The CDR3 spells CASSEGWLSNQPQHF. CDR3 nucleotide sequence: TGTGCCAGCAGTGAGGGGTGGCTAAGCAATCAGCCCCAGCATTTT.

The V and J genes are TRBV7-8 and TRBJ1-5; D not resolved. The CDR3 is 14 residues long. Per germline, CDR1 SGHVS and CDR2 FQNEAQ. V was trimmed by 8 bases and J by 1 base, leaving 12 bases between them. The CDR3: CASRGGGSNQPQHF. DNA for the CDR3: TGTGCCAGCCGCGGCGGTGGGAGCAATCAGCCCCAGCATTTT. The variable domain in full, with the rest retrieved from reference TRBV7-8 and TRBJ1-5, is GAGVSQSPRYKVAKRGQDVALRCDPISGHVSLFWYQQALGQGPEFLTYFQNEAQLDKSGLPSDRFFAERPEGSVSTLKIQRTQQEDSAVYLCASRGGGSNQPQHFGDGTRLSIL.

The chain recombines TRBV10-3 with TRBJ2-7; the D gene is possibly TRBD1 (5 bases). The CDR3 has 14 residues. CDR1 ENHRY and CDR2 SYGVKD come from the germline V gene. Trimming stripped 5 bases from V and 5 bases from J, with 16 bases between. CDR3 amino acids: CAISLSGRANEQYF. CDR3 DNA: TGTGCCATCAGTCTAAGTGGCAGGGCGAACGAGCAGTACTTC.

V is TRBV7-3 and J is TRBJ2-1; D is possibly TRBD1 (6 bases). The CDR3 loop spans 16 amino acids. Trimming cost V 5 bases and J 0 bases, with 14 bases left between them. Germline loops: CDR1 SGHTA, CDR2 FQGTGA. This CDR3 is CASSQRQASSYNEQFF. In nucleotides, the CDR3 is TGTGCCAGCAGCCAACGACAGGCGAGCTCCTACAATGAGCAGTTCTTC.

The J gene is TRBJ2-7, the V gene TRBV27; TRBD1 matches 10 bases. The CDR3 length is 14 residues. Germline CDR1 reads MNHEY; CDR2 reads SMNVEV (reference sequence). V was clipped by 5 bases and J by 2 bases; unmatched bases: 3. As DNA, the CDR3 is TGTGCCAGCAGTACCGGGACAGGGGCCTACGAGCAGTACTTC. Protein: CASSTGTGAYEQYF.

CDR3 nucleotide sequence: TGTGCCAGCAGCTTAGGGACAGAAGCCTACGAGCAGTACTTC. It specifies CASSLGTEAYEQYF. This chain connects TRBV7-6 to TRBJ2-7, with D maybe TRBD1 (6 bases). The CDR3 contains 14 residues. V lost 1 base and J lost 2, with 9 bases in between. Germline assignment: CDR1 SGHVS and CDR2 FNYEAQ.

The chain couples TRBV19 to TRBJ2-7, with TRBD2 matching over 11 bases. The CDR3 has 15 amino acids. Looked up from germline, CDR1 is LNHDA and CDR2 is SQIVND (reference sequence). The J segment lost 6 bases and the V segment lost 10 bases, leaving 14 bases of the junction unmatched. The CDR3 reads CATRGLAGGAGEQYF. The CDR3 bases are TGTGCCACTCGGGGGCTAGCGGGGGGTGCCGGCGAGCAGTACTTC.

The chain uses TRBV7-6 and TRBJ2-5; possibly TRBD2 for D (6 bases). The CDR3 runs 15 residues. Trimming left V 0 bases short and J 5 bases short, with 13 bases between. CDR1 SGHVS and CDR2 FNYEAQ come from the germline V gene. CDR3 sequence (DNA): TGTGCCAGCAGCTTAGCGCGGGGAGTGGGGGAGACCCAGTACTTC. Translating gives CASSLARGVGETQYF.

The chain combines TRBV27 with TRBJ1-4, with D possibly matching TRBD1 (6 bases). This CDR3 comprises 14 residues. V was pared by 2 bases and J by 10 bases, with 14 bases between. Germline V gives CDR1 MNHEY, CDR2 SMNVEV (reference sequence). The CDR3 reads CASSLSEGVGKLFF. In DNA, the CDR3 is TGTGCCAGCAGTTTAAGTGAGGGGGTGGGAAAACTGTTTTTT.

This chain uses TRBV7-9 with TRBJ2-1; D may be TRBD1 or TRBD2 (5 bases each). V lost 3 bases and J lost 4, with 10 bases in between. Germline V gene data show CDR1 as SEHNR and CDR2 as FQNEAQ (reference sequence). This CDR3 spans 14 amino acids. For the CDR3, the DNA is TGTGCCAGCAGCTTCGGGACCCCGTACAATGAGCAGTTCTTC. As protein: CASSFGTPYNEQFF.

The rearrangement joins TRBV30 to TRBJ1-1; D not certain. The CDR3 is 16 residues long. Between the trimmed V and J ends, which lost 0 bases and 1 base, there was a span of 15 bases. Germline assignment: CDR1 GTSNPN and CDR2 SVGIG (reference sequence). CDR3 nucleotides: TGTGCCTGGAGTGTACCGCCGATTCGGGCGAACACTGAAGCTTTCTTT. This sequence encodes CAWSVPPIRANTEAFF.

The CDR3 DNA reads TGTGCCTGGAGTCTAGGGGACAGGGACATAAGGGAGCTGTTTTTT. Translation: CAWSLGDRDIRELFF. This rearrangement joins TRBV30 to TRBJ2-2, with 9 bases aligning to TRBD1. With V trimmed by 2 bases and J by 9 bases, 10 bases remained unmatched. CDR1 and CDR2 from the germline V gene are GTSNPN and SVGIG (reference sequence). This CDR3 has 15 amino acids.

This clone has only one observation. The gene calls are TRBV30 and TRBJ1-2, with D perhaps TRBD1 (5 bases). Germline loops: CDR1 GTSNPN, CDR2 SVGIG (reference sequence). CDR3 size: 13 residues. Trimming stripped 4 bases from V and 8 bases from J, with 17 bases between. The DNA of the CDR3 is TGTGCCTGGACCCCCGACAGAGTGGTGGGCTACACCTTC. This sequence encodes CAWTPDRVVGYTF.

This clone turned up a few times. The gene calls are TRBV7-7 and TRBJ2-1, with D perhaps TRBD2 (5 bases). CDR3 length: 16 residues. V was pared by 4 bases and J by 1 base, with 14 bases between. Germline assignment: CDR1 SSHAT and CDR2 FNYEAQ (reference sequence). The CDR3 protein is CASSSGVYPSYNEQFF. CDR3 bases: TGTGCCAGCAGCTCCGGGGTATACCCTTCCTACAATGAGCAGTTCTTC.

The chain carries TRBV5-1 and TRBJ2-7; 7 bases match TRBD1. Trimming removed 6 bases from V and 6 bases from J; junction bases left unmatched: 15. From germline, CDR1 is SGHRS and CDR2 YFSETQ. This CDR3 region has 15 residues. CDR3 loop: CASNPQGRTSVEQYF. The DNA for the CDR3 is TGCGCCAGCAACCCACAGGGGCGCACAAGTGTCGAGCAGTACTTC.

V is TRBV6-5 and J is TRBJ2-5; the match to TRBD2 covers 7 bases. The germline V gene encodes CDR1 MNHEY and CDR2 SVGAGI. There are 14 residues in the CDR3. V was pared by 8 bases and J by 3 bases, with 9 bases of the junction left unmatched. This CDR3 is CASWGGRGKETQYF. The CDR3 DNA reads as TGTGCCAGCTGGGGGGGAAGGGGCAAAGAGACCCAGTACTTC.

The chain recombines TRBV25-1 with TRBJ2-7, with 11 bases identical to TRBD2. V lost 8 bases and J lost 7; bases outside the gene matches: 16. This CDR3 contains 16 residues. Germline V gene data show CDR1 as MGHDK and CDR2 as SYGVNS. The CDR3 loop is CASRMGGGTSGLEQYF. CDR3 bases: TGTGCCAGCCGAATGGGGGGTGGGACTAGCGGCTTGGAGCAGTACTTC.

The gene calls are TRBV10-3 and TRBJ2-1; D gene ambiguous. The germline gives CDR1 ENHRY, CDR2 SYGVKD. CDR3 size: 11 residues. This CDR3 reads CASKTADEQFF. In nucleotides, the CDR3 is TGTGCGTCGAAAACGGCCGATGAGCAGTTCTTC.

The chain employs TRBV6-5 and TRBJ1-1; possibly TRBD1 for D (5 bases). V shed 2 bases and J shed 2 bases, with 15 bases lying between them. CDR1 MNHEY and CDR2 SVGAGI come from the germline V gene. The CDR3 is 16 residues long. DNA of the CDR3: TGTGCCAGCAGTTACGGGTGGCAGGGCGCTAACACTGAAGCTTTCTTT. Its protein product is CASSYGWQGANTEAFF.